These 2 T cell receptor beta chains were sequenced from one sample in a study of cytomegalovirus exposure and HLA in healthy donors. The PCR contained 60 Vbeta and 13 Jbeta primers. Some clones are missing from TCRdb's copy, which holds only in-frame ones; the method was immunoSEQ multiplex PCR. The sample lists some 190,000 clones, 76% occurring once. Source material: PBMCs. The receptor source for this set is a woman aged 25 to 39 in good health and CMV-seropositive.

The chain recombines TRBV11-1 with TRBJ2-1; D may be TRBD1 (6 bases). Deletions cut 7 bases from V and 9 bases from J, with 16 bases between. The CDR3 spans 13 residues. Germline assignment: CDR1 SGHAT and CDR2 FQDESV (reference sequence). The CDR3 is CASNRAGVGEQFF. DNA for the CDR3: TGTGCCAGCAACAGGGCCGGGGTCGGTGAGCAGTTCTTC.

CDR3 DNA: TGTGCCAGCAGCCCTGGTGGGGCCGGAGCCAAAAACATTCAGTACTTC. Protein sequence: CASSPGGAGAKNIQYF. The rearrangement uses TRBV28 and TRBJ2-4, with D possibly matching TRBD1 (5 bases). The CDR3 loop spans 16 amino acids. Trimming stripped 6 bases from V and 0 bases from J, with 15 bases between. In germline, CDR1 is MDHEN, CDR2 SYDVKM.